A single sample gave rise to the 6 T cell receptor beta chains below, sequenced in a study of T-cell reconstitution after alpha-beta-depleted transplantation in children. Preparing the TCRbeta library involved the use of unique molecular identifiers. TCRdb re-analysed the PCR reads in MiXCR, keeping a single row per CDR3 protein. Here the sample spans 45,000 to 60,000 distinct CDR3 sequences, under 60% being singletons. Sequencing was performed on peripheral blood, taken before TCRalphabeta/CD19-depleted stem cell transplant. These receptors came from a boy younger than two with SCID, due to receive a stem cell transplant.

This clonotype was detected many times. The chain employs TRBV7-6 and TRBJ2-3; D is perhaps TRBD1 (6 bases). Per germline, CDR1 SGHVS and CDR2 FNYEAQ. The length of the CDR3 is 15 residues. The V end was cut by 0 bases, the J end by 7 bases, with 14 bases between. CDR3 nucleotides: TGTGCCAGCAGCTTAGCGGGGGCCCTCTCAAATACGCAGTATTTT. This encodes CASSLAGALSNTQYF.

The chain carries TRBV15 and TRBJ2-1; TRBD2 might be the D (6 bases). The ends were cut back, 5 bases at V and 6 bases at J, with 17 bases in the middle. The germline CDR1 and CDR2 sequences are LNHNV and YYDKDF (reference sequence). The CDR3 extends over 15 amino acids. This CDR3 is CATSRRDSMGNEQFF. CDR3 sequence (DNA): TGTGCCACCAGCCGACGGGACTCCATGGGCAATGAGCAGTTCTTC.

At least ten counts were recorded for this clonotype. The V and J genes are TRBV15 and TRBJ2-7, with D possibly matching TRBD1 (5 bases). The CDR3 extends over 15 amino acids. Germline V gene lookup returns CDR1 LNHNV and CDR2 YYDKDF (reference sequence). V was clipped by 2 bases and J by 0 bases, with 11 bases between them. The CDR3 protein is CATSRTWTNSYEQYF. CDR3 bases: TGTGCCACCAGCAGAACCTGGACAAACTCCTACGAGCAGTACTTC.

The chain employs TRBV6-2 or TRBV6-3 and TRBJ2-1; possibly TRBD1 for D (6 bases). This CDR3 has 14 amino acids. Germline CDR1 and CDR2: MNHEY and SVGEGT. Trimming pared 0 bases from V and 8 bases from J, leaving 11 bases between. The CDR3, as DNA: TGTGCCAGCAGTTACTCGTGGGGGCGGGATGAGCAGTTCTTC. Protein product: CASSYSWGRDEQFF.

The V and J genes are TRBV15 and TRBJ1-2, with a weak D call TRBD1 (5 bases). Between the trimmed V and J ends, which lost 1 base and 1 base, there was a span of 16 bases. This CDR3 comprises 17 residues. Germline assignment: CDR1 LNHNV and CDR2 YYDKDF (reference sequence). CDR3 sequence (DNA): TGTGCCACCAGCAGAGTTCCCTCGACAGCTCTTAACTATGGCTACACCTTC. Translation gives CATSRVPSTALNYGYTF.

This clonotype showed up many times. The gene calls are TRBV6-5 and TRBJ1-2; 7 bases are a match to TRBD1. This CDR3 is built from 13 residues. V shed 6 bases and J 4 bases; nucleotides not matched to a gene: 5. The germline gives CDR1 MNHEY, CDR2 SVGAGI. The CDR3 DNA reads TGTGCCAGCAGCTCGACAGGGACCTATGGCTACACCTTC. This gives the protein CASSSTGTYGYTF.